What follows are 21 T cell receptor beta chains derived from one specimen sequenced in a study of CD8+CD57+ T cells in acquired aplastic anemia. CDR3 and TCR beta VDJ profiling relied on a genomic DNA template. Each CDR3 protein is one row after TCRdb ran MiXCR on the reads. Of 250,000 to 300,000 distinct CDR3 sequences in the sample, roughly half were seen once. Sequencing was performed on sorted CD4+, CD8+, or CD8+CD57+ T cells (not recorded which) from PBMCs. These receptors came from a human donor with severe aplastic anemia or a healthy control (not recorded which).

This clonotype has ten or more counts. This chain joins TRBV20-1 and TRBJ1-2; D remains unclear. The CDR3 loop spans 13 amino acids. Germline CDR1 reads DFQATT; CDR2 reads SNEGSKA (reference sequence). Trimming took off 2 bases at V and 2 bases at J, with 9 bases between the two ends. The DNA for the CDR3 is TGCAGTGCTAGACAGGTATTGAACTATGGCTACACCTTC. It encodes CSARQVLNYGYTF.

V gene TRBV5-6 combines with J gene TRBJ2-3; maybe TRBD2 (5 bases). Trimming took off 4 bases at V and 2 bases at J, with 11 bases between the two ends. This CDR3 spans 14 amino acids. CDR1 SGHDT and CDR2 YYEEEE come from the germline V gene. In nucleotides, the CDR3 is TGTGCCAGCAGCCCCCGGGGTACCACAGATACGCAGTATTTT. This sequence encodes CASSPRGTTDTQYF.

CDR3 in amino acids: CASRLDRVTGELFF. The CDR3 DNA reads as TGTGCCAGCAGGTTGGACAGGGTAACCGGGGAGCTGTTTTTT. The chain is built from TRBV7-9 and TRBJ2-2, with TRBD1 matching over 8 bases. CDR1 is SEHNR and CDR2 is FQNEAQ in the germline V gene (reference sequence). This CDR3 contains 14 residues. V lost 6 bases, J lost 5 bases, and 5 bases stayed unmatched.

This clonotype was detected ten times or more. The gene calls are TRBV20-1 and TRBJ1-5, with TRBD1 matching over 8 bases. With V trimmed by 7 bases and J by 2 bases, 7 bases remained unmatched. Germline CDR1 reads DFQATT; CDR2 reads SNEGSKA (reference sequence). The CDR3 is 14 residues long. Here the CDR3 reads CSGTDRVGNQPQHF. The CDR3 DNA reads TGCAGTGGGACGGACAGGGTGGGCAATCAGCCCCAGCATTTT.

For the CDR3, the DNA is TGTGCCAGCAGCCCGGAGGCGGGGGCCCAAGAGACCCAGTACTTC. This codes for CASSPEAGAQETQYF. This chain links TRBV7-2 with TRBJ2-7, with D possibly matching TRBD2 (7 bases). The J call is in doubt because the DNA end fits TRBJ2-5 better. The CDR3 sequence is 15 residues long. From germline, CDR1 is SGHTA and CDR2 FQGNSA.

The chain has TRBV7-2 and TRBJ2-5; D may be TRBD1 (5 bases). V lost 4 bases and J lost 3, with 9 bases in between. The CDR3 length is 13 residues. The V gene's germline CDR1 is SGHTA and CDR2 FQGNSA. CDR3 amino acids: CASSSRTKETQYF. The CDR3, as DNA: TGTGCCAGCAGCTCGCGGACAAAAGAGACCCAGTACTTC. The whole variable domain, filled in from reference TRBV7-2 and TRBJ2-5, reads GAGVSQSPSNKVTEKGKDVELRCDPISGHTALYWYRQSLGQGLEFLIYFQGNSAPDKSGLPSDRFSAERTGGSVSTLTIQRTQQEDSAVYLCASSSRTKETQYFGPGTRLLVL.

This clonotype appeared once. CDR3 protein: CSVEELAETQYF. In DNA form, the CDR3 reads TGCAGCGTTGAGGAACTGGCGGAGACCCAGTACTTC. The rearrangement links TRBV29-1 to TRBJ2-5; D not resolved. V was cut by 3 bases and J by 5 bases, with 10 bases left in between. The CDR3 totals 12 residues. Germline lookup yields CDR1 SQVTM and CDR2 ANQGSEA.

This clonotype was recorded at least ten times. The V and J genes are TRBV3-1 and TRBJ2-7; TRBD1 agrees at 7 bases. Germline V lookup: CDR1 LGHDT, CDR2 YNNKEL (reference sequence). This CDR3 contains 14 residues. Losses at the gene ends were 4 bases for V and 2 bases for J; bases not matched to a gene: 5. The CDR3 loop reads CASSPGTVTYEQYF. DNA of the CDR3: TGTGCCAGCAGCCCCGGGACAGTTACCTACGAGCAGTACTTC.

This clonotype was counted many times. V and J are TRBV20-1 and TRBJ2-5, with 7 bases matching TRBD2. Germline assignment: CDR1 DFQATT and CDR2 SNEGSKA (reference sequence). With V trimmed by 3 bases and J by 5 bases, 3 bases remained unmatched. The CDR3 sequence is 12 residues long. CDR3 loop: CSASGEGETQYF. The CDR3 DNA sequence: TGCAGTGCTAGCGGGGAGGGCGAGACCCAGTACTTC.

CDR3 amino acids: CASSPGQGGWETQYF. The CDR3, as DNA: TGTGCCAGCAGCCCCGGACAGGGTGGATGGGAGACCCAGTACTTC. J is TRBJ2-5 and V is TRBV7-2; TRBD1 matches at 8 bases. V gave up 5 bases and J gave up 5 bases; unmatched junction bases: 10. CDR1 is SGHTA, CDR2 FQGNSA, per germline. This CDR3 spans 15 amino acids.

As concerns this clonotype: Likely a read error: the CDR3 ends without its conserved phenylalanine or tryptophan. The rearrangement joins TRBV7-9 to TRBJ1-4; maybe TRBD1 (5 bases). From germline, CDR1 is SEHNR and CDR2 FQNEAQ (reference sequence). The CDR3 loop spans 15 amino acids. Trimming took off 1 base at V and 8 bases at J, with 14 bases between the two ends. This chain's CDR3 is CASSLGTSEREKLFL. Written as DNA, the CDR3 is TGTGCCAGCAGCTTAGGGACATCCGAGAGGGAAAAACTGTTTCTT.

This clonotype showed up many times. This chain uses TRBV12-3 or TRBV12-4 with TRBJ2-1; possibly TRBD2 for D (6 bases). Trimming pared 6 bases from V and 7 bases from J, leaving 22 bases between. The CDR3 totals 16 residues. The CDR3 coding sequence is TGTGCCAGCAGCCCCGCCACCGCGGGGCTTTGGAATGAGCAGTTCTTC. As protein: CASSPATAGLWNEQFF.

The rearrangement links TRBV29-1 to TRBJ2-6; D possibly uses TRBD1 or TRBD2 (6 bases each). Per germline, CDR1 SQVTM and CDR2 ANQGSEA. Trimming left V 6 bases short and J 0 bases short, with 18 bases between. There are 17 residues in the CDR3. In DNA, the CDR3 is TGCAGCGTCACAAGGGGGGATAGGAACTCTGGGGCCAACGTCCTGACTTTC. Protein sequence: CSVTRGDRNSGANVLTF.

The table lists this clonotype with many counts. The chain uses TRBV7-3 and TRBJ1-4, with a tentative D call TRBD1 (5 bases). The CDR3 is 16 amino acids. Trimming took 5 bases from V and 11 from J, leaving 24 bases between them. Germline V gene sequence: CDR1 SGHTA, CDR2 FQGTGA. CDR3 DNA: TGTGCCAGCAGCCAACGTCGGGACGAGCTTTTTGGGAAACTGTTTTTT. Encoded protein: CASSQRRDELFGKLFF.

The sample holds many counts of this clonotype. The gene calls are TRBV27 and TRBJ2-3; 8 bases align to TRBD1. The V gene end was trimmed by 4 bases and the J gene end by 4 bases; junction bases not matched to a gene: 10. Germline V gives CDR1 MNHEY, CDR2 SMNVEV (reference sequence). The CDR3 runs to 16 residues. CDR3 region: CASSSYRGEGADTQYF. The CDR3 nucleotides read TGTGCCAGCAGTTCCTACAGGGGGGAAGGGGCAGATACGCAGTATTTT.

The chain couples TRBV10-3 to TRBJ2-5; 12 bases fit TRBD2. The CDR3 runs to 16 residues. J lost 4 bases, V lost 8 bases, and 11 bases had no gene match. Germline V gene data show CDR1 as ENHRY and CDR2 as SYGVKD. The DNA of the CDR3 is TGTGCCATCCGTCGTCGACTAGCGGGGGAAGGAGAGACCCAGTACTTC. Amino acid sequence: CAIRRRLAGEGETQYF.

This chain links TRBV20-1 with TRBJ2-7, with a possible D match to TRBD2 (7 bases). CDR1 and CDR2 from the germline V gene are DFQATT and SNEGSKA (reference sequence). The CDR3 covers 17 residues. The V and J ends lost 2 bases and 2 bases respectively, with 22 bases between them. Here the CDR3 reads CSARSTRNRDYPYEQYF. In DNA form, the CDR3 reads TGCAGTGCTAGATCAACTCGTAACAGGGACTACCCCTACGAGCAGTACTTC.

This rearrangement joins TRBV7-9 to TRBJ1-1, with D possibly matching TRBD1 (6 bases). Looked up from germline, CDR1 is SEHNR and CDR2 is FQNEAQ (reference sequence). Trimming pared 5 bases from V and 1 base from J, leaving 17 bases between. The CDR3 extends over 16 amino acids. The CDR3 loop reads CASSHVGMTGNTEAFF. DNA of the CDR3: TGTGCCAGCAGCCACGTTGGGATGACAGGGAACACTGAAGCTTTCTTT.

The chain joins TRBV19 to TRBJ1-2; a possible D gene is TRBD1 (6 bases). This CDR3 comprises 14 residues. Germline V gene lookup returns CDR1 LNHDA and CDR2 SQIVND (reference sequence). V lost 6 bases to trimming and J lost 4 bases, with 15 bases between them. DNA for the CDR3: TGTGCCAGTAGGAATTGGGGGGGCATCTATGGCTACACCTTC. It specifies CASRNWGGIYGYTF.

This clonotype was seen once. CDR3 sequence: CATSRAPRQGARYEQYF. The DNA of the CDR3 is TGTGCCACCAGCAGAGCTCCTCGACAGGGGGCGCGGTACGAGCAGTACTTC. The chain couples TRBV15 to TRBJ2-7; 10 nucleotides line up with TRBD1. Germline assignment: CDR1 LNHNV and CDR2 YYDKDF (reference sequence). The V and J ends lost 1 base and 4 bases, in that order; junction bases with no gene match: 10. The CDR3 loop spans 17 amino acids.

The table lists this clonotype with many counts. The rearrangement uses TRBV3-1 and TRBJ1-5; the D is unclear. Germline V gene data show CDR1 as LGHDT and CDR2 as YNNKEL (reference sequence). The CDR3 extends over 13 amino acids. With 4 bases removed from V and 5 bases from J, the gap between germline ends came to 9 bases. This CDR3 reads CASSLYPDQPQHF. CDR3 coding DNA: TGTGCCAGCAGCCTCTATCCCGATCAGCCCCAGCATTTT.